These 32 T cell receptor beta chains share one sample of origin, sequenced in a study of cytomegalovirus exposure and HLA in healthy donors. Assay: immunoSEQ multiplex PCR; the TCRdb copy retains only in-frame clones and omits some. The data contain roughly 50,000 clones, 89% of them singletons. Sequencing was done on a sample of PBMCs. The receptors derive from a woman younger than 30 in good health and CMV-seropositive.

This chain links TRBV15 with TRBJ2-7, with D perhaps matching TRBD2 (6 bases). Trimming left V 2 bases short and J 0 bases short, with 17 bases between. The CDR3 consists of 17 residues. Germline CDR1 LNHNV, CDR2 YYDKDF (reference sequence). The CDR3 DNA follows: TGTGCCACCAGCAGAAGAGGGGACTCGAGGTTCTCCTACGAGCAGTACTTC. Protein product: CATSRRGDSRFSYEQYF.

Of note for this clone: The junction departs from the called germline gene at one end, perhaps through a read error. The chain links TRBV5-8 to TRBJ1-1; a weak D match, TRBD1 (6 bases). The CDR3 length is 13 residues. CDR1 SGHTS and CDR2 YDEGEE come from the germline V gene. CDR3 DNA: TGTGCCAGCAGTTTGGACAGAAACACTGAAGCTTTCTTT. Its protein product is CASSLDRNTEAFF.

This chain links TRBV10-1 with TRBJ2-3; possibly TRBD2 for D (6 bases). In germline, CDR1 is WNHNN, CDR2 SYGVQD (reference sequence). V was cut by 6 bases and J by 6 bases, with 13 bases left in between. The CDR3 is made up of 13 amino acids. The chain's CDR3 is CASSGGPRDTQYF. The CDR3 DNA sequence: TGCGCCAGCAGCGGGGGACCGCGCGATACGCAGTATTTT.

The chain combines TRBV7-8 with TRBJ2-2; the D gene is possibly TRBD2 (7 bases). The CDR3 spans 13 residues. The V gene's germline CDR1 is SGHVS and CDR2 FQNEAQ. Trimming left V 5 bases short and J 9 bases short, with 13 bases between. CDR3 sequence (DNA): TGTGCCAGCAGCGGTCGGGGGGCTTGGGAGCTGTTTTTT. Encoded protein: CASSGRGAWELFF.

The rearrangement joins TRBV4-2 to TRBJ1-3; 8 nucleotides align to TRBD1. CDR3 length: 14 amino acids. Germline V CDR1 and CDR2: LGHNA, YNFKEQ. With 0 bases clipped from V and 8 bases from J, the junction kept 3 bases outside the gene matches. CDR3 loop: CASSQDRGLDTIYF. The DNA of the CDR3 is TGTGCCAGCAGCCAAGACAGGGGGCTCGACACCATATATTTT.

The chain carries TRBV5-1 and TRBJ1-2, with 9 bases aligning to TRBD1. Germline assignment: CDR1 SGHRS and CDR2 YFSETQ. The CDR3 sequence is 15 residues long. V trimming: 4 bases; J trimming: 6 bases; junction bases outside the gene matches: 10. CDR3 in DNA: TGCGCCAGCAGCGTTCCGGGACAGGGAGCGGATGGCTACACCTTC. Translating it yields CASSVPGQGADGYTF.

The chain employs TRBV2 and TRBJ1-6; 8 positions match TRBD1. This CDR3 contains 18 residues. The V gene's germline CDR1 is SNHLY and CDR2 FYNNEI. Trimming at V came to 6 bases and at J to 5 bases, leaving 15 bases not matched to a gene. In DNA form, the CDR3 reads TGTGCCAGCAGGGACATTTTTCCGGGACAGGTTCATAATTCACCCCTCCACTTT. It is translated as CASRDIFPGQVHNSPLHF.

The J gene is TRBJ2-3, the V gene TRBV5-1, with 14 bases lining up with TRBD2. This CDR3 is 17 amino acids long. Germline V gene lookup returns CDR1 SGHRS and CDR2 YFSETQ. Unmatched junction bases numbered 6, after V lost 4 bases and J lost 2 bases. CDR3 nucleotide sequence: TGCGCCAGCAGCGCCGGACTAGCGGGGGGCTACACAGATACGCAGTATTTT. The encoded protein is CASSAGLAGGYTDTQYF.

The chain uses TRBV5-4 and TRBJ1-2, with a weak D call TRBD1 (5 bases). Per germline, CDR1 SGHNT and CDR2 YYREEE (reference sequence). The V and J ends lost 3 bases and 5 bases respectively, with 17 bases between them. This CDR3 spans 15 amino acids. CDR3 nucleotide sequence: TGTGCCAGCAGCTCGCAAAGGGGCTCTTGGTATGGCTACACCTTC. Encoded protein: CASSSQRGSWYGYTF.

This clone has just one count. The chain joins TRBV27 to TRBJ1-1, with D unclear. This CDR3 comprises 16 residues. The V and J ends lost 3 bases and 3 bases respectively, with 17 bases between them. Germline V gene lookup returns CDR1 MNHEY and CDR2 SMNVEV (reference sequence). The CDR3 region is CASSFVGPLDDTEAFF. In DNA form, the CDR3 reads TGTGCCAGCAGTTTTGTGGGCCCCTTAGATGACACTGAAGCTTTCTTT.

The chain combines TRBV5-6 with TRBJ2-3; D may be TRBD2 (6 bases). The CDR3 has 14 amino acids. Germline CDR1 reads SGHDT; CDR2 reads YYEEEE. Trimming stripped 4 bases from V and 2 bases from J, with 11 bases between. The CDR3 region is CASSKRGVTDTQYF. The CDR3 DNA follows: TGTGCCAGCAGCAAACGCGGGGTCACAGATACGCAGTATTTT.

The chain is built from TRBV5-4 and TRBJ2-1; 12 nucleotides align to TRBD2. The V segment lost 4 bases and the J segment 5 bases; nucleotides outside the gene matches: 7. CDR3 size: 16 residues. Germline CDR1 SGHNT, CDR2 YYREEE (reference sequence). CDR3 sequence: CASSIRLAGVNNEQFF. The CDR3 DNA reads TGTGCCAGCAGCATTCGACTAGCGGGGGTGAACAATGAGCAGTTCTTC.

The V and J genes are TRBV5-1 and TRBJ2-3, with D tentatively TRBD1 (6 bases). This CDR3 spans 16 amino acids. CDR1 is SGHRS and CDR2 is YFSETQ in the germline V gene. Trimming took off 2 bases at V and 0 bases at J, with 13 bases between the two ends. CDR3 sequence (DNA): TGCGCCAGCAGCTTAGACTCAGGGGCGAGCACAGATACGCAGTATTTT. Translating it yields CASSLDSGASTDTQYF.

The chain has TRBV29-1 and TRBJ2-5; possible D gene TRBD2, 5 bases. Trimming stripped 6 bases from V and 4 bases from J, with 12 bases between. This CDR3 spans 12 amino acids. CDR1 is SQVTM and CDR2 is ANQGSEA in the germline V gene. CDR3 residues: CSVVRSAETQYF. CDR3 bases: TGCAGCGTCGTGCGTAGCGCAGAGACCCAGTACTTC.

This chain connects TRBV27 to TRBJ2-3, with D perhaps TRBD1 (6 bases). This CDR3 spans 15 amino acids. CDR1 is MNHEY, CDR2 SMNVEV, per germline (reference sequence). The germline V and J ends were trimmed by 0 bases and 2 bases, with 9 bases remaining between them. CDR3 sequence reads: CASSLSRGFTDTQYF. The CDR3 coding sequence is TGTGCCAGCAGTTTATCGAGGGGGTTCACAGATACGCAGTATTTT.

Written as DNA, the CDR3 is TGTGCCAGCAGCCCTCGGGACAAACAAGAGACCCAGTACTTC. Its translation: CASSPRDKQETQYF. V usage is TRBV11-3 and J usage is TRBJ2-5; D is perhaps TRBD1 (6 bases). Trimming shortened V by 5 bases and J by 2 bases, and 12 bases separated the two germline ends. The germline V gene has CDR1 SGHNT and CDR2 YENEEA. The CDR3 runs 14 residues.

This chain links TRBV2 with TRBJ1-5; TRBD1 is a possible D gene (5 bases). CDR1 SNHLY and CDR2 FYNNEI come from the germline V gene. The V gene lost 1 base and the J gene lost 7 bases, with 8 bases spanning the gap. The CDR3 spans 13 residues. The CDR3 sequence is CASSEEGRQPQHF. CDR3 DNA: TGTGCCAGCAGTGAAGAGGGGAGGCAGCCCCAGCATTTT.

About this clone itself: Mismatch with germline at one junction end may stem from a read error. V and J are TRBV6-1 and TRBJ1-3; 9 nucleotides agree with TRBD1. The CDR3 is 12 residues long. The germline V gene encodes CDR1 MNHNS and CDR2 SASEGT. The CDR3 nucleotides are TGTGCCAGCAGTGAAAACTGGGACAGGGCCCACTTT. The encoded protein is CASSENWDRAHF.

This chain links TRBV6-1 with TRBJ2-3; 15 nucleotides agree with TRBD2. Trimming took 4 bases from V and 3 from J; bases not matched to a gene: 5. CDR3 length: 17 amino acids. Germline V lookup: CDR1 MNHNS, CDR2 SASEGT. The CDR3 loop is CASSGWTSGGGTDTQYF. The DNA of the CDR3 is TGTGCCAGCAGTGGTTGGACTAGCGGGGGGGGTACAGATACGCAGTATTTT.

This clone was detected only a few times. V and J are TRBV4-2 and TRBJ2-3; 9 nucleotides match TRBD2. Per the germline V gene, CDR1 is LGHNA and CDR2 is YNFKEQ. The CDR3 is made up of 16 amino acids. The J segment lost 5 bases and the V segment lost 0 bases, leaving 6 bases of the junction unmatched. CDR3: CASSQDTAGGVDTQYF. CDR3 coding DNA: TGTGCCAGCAGCCAAGATACGGCGGGGGGGGTAGATACGCAGTATTTT.

The chain has TRBV6-1 and TRBJ2-7; 7 bases agree with TRBD1. Per the germline V gene, CDR1 is MNHNS and CDR2 is SASEGT. Unmatched junction bases numbered 9, after V lost 1 base and J lost 6 bases. This CDR3 is 15 amino acids long. CDR3 in amino acids: CASSEVGQVAFEQYF. CDR3 DNA sequence: TGTGCCAGCAGTGAAGTTGGACAGGTAGCTTTCGAGCAGTACTTC.

This rearrangement joins TRBV11-2 to TRBJ1-1; unclear D gene. The CDR3 length is 17 residues. From germline, CDR1 is SGHAT and CDR2 FQNNGV. Trimming shortened V by 1 base and J by 4 bases, and 19 bases separated the two germline ends. The DNA for the CDR3 is TGTGCCAGCAGCTTAGCGCTCCCGGTGGGCGAGAGCACTGAAGCTTTCTTT. This sequence encodes CASSLALPVGESTEAFF.

V and J are TRBV21-1 and TRBJ1-5. TRBV21-1 is a known pseudogene. The CDR3 runs 14 residues. This CDR3 reads CASGSLQGGQPQHF. Written as DNA, the CDR3 is TGTGCCAGCGGCTCCTTACAGGGAGGGCAGCCCCAGCATTTT.

The V call is TRBV5-6, the J call TRBJ2-3; D is unclear. Germline values: CDR1 SGHDT, CDR2 YYEEEE. This CDR3 contains 14 residues. V lost 3 bases, J lost 3 bases, and 11 bases lay in between. The CDR3 spells CASSSKFYTDTQYF. DNA for the CDR3: TGTGCCAGCAGCTCCAAATTCTATACAGATACGCAGTATTTT.

The chain employs TRBV18 and TRBJ2-7, with TRBD1 identical over 8 bases. V lost 2 bases and J lost 1; bases outside the gene matches: 4. Looked up from germline, CDR1 is KGHSH and CDR2 is LQKENI. The CDR3 is made up of 15 amino acids. DNA for the CDR3: TGTGCCAGCTCACCAAGGAGGACAGGGTCCTACGAGCAGTACTTC. Its protein product is CASSPRRTGSYEQYF.

The rearrangement uses TRBV5-8 and TRBJ2-2; possible D gene TRBD2, 6 bases. Germline CDR1 SGHTS, CDR2 YDEGEE. The CDR3 covers 16 residues. V lost 5 bases and J lost 2, with 16 bases in between. The CDR3: CASSIGPGGNTGELFF. As DNA, the CDR3 is TGTGCCAGCAGTATCGGCCCCGGGGGAAACACCGGGGAGCTGTTTTTT.

This rearrangement joins TRBV19 to TRBJ2-5; TRBD1 aligns across 11 bases. Germline V gene lookup returns CDR1 LNHDA and CDR2 SQIVND (reference sequence). The CDR3 has 14 amino acids. V shed 11 bases, J shed 3 bases, and the junction held 8 bases outside the gene matches. CDR3: CAVGGDRGKETQYF. The DNA of the CDR3 is TGTGCCGTAGGAGGGGACAGGGGGAAAGAGACCCAGTACTTC.

V usage is TRBV6-5 and J usage is TRBJ2-7; 7 bases agree with TRBD1. CDR1 and CDR2 (germline): MNHEY, SVGAGI. J lost 7 bases, V lost 5 bases, and 8 bases had no gene match. This CDR3 contains 13 residues. CDR3 protein: CASSRTGRFEQYF. DNA of the CDR3: TGTGCCAGCAGTCGGACAGGTCGTTTTGAGCAGTACTTC.

The V gene is TRBV4-2, the J gene TRBJ2-2, with a tentative D call TRBD2 (7 bases). The CDR3 runs to 16 residues. Trimming pared 8 bases from V and 4 bases from J, leaving 20 bases between. Germline CDR1 is LGHNA and CDR2 is YNFKEQ. The chain's CDR3 is CASGKEGGGRTGELFF. The CDR3 DNA sequence: TGTGCCAGCGGAAAAGAAGGGGGGGGCCGCACCGGGGAGCTGTTTTTT.

The chain carries TRBV6-6 and TRBJ1-4; D may be TRBD1 (5 bases). V shed 0 bases and J shed 1 base, with 9 bases lying between them. The CDR3 consists of 16 residues. Germline CDR1 MNHNY, CDR2 SVGAGI (reference sequence). CDR3 sequence: CASSYSTGGTNEKLFF. In DNA, the CDR3 is TGTGCCAGCAGTTACTCTACGGGGGGAACTAATGAAAAACTGTTTTTT.

This clone occurred a few times. The DNA for the CDR3 is TGTGCCAGCAGCTCACTAGCCACAAGCCGCGAGCAGTACTTC. This codes for CASSSLATSREQYF. J is TRBJ2-7 and V is TRBV11-2; D possibly corresponds to TRBD2 (6 bases). The germline V and J ends were trimmed by 4 bases and 6 bases, with 16 bases remaining between them. The CDR3 contains 14 residues. The germline V gene encodes CDR1 SGHAT and CDR2 FQNNGV.

This clone has a handful of counts. The rearrangement links TRBV7-9 to TRBJ1-4, with a weak D call TRBD1 (5 bases). Germline-derived CDR1 and CDR2 are SEHNR and FQNEAQ (reference sequence). The ends were cut back, 5 bases at V and 6 bases at J, with 16 bases in the middle. This CDR3 spans 15 amino acids. This CDR3 is CASSHRGIKDEKLFF. The CDR3 region has the DNA TGTGCCAGCAGCCATAGGGGTATCAAAGATGAAAAACTGTTTTTT.